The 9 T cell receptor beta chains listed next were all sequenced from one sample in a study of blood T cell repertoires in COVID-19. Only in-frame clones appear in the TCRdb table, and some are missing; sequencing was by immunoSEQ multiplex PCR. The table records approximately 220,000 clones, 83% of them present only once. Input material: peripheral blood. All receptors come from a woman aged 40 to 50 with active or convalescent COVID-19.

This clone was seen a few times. The CDR3: CASSKGLAPTGELFF. For the CDR3, the DNA is TGTGCCAGCAGCAAGGGACTAGCGCCCACCGGGGAGCTGTTTTTT. V and J are TRBV7-2 and TRBJ2-2; 10 bases map to TRBD2. Germline lookup yields CDR1 SGHTA and CDR2 FQGNSA. With 5 bases clipped from V and 4 bases from J, the junction kept 4 bases outside the gene matches. The CDR3 loop spans 15 amino acids.

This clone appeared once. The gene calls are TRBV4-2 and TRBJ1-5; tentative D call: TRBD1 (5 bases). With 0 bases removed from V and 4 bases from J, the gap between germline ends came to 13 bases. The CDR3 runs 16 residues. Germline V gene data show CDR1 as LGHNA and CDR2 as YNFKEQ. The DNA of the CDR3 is TGTGCCAGCAGCCAAGATCCCCAGGGTGGAAATCAGCCCCAGCATTTT. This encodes CASSQDPQGGNQPQHF.

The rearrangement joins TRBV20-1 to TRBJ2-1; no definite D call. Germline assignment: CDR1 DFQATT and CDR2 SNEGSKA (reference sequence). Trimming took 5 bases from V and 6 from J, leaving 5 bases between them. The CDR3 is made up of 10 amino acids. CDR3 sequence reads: CSAYSNEQFF. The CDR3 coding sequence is TGCAGTGCTTACAGCAATGAGCAGTTCTTC.

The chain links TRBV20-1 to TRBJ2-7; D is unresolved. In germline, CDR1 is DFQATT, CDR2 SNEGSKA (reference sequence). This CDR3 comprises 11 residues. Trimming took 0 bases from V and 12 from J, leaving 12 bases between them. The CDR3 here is CSARDSSPRYF. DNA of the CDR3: TGCAGTGCTAGAGATTCCTCTCCTCGGTACTTC.

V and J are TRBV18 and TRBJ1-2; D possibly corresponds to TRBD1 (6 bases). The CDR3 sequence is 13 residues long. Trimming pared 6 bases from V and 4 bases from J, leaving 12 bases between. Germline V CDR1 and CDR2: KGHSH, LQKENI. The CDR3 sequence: CASSPDSSYGYTF. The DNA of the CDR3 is TGTGCCAGCTCGCCGGACAGCAGCTATGGCTACACCTTC.

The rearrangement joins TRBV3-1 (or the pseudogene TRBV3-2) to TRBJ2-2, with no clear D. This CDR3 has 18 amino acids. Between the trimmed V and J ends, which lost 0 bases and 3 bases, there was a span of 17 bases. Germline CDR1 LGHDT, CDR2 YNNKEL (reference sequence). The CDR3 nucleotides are TGTGCCAGCAGCCAAGAATCTTACTTCTACCGAGACACCGGGGAGCTGTTTTTT. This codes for CASSQESYFYRDTGELFF.

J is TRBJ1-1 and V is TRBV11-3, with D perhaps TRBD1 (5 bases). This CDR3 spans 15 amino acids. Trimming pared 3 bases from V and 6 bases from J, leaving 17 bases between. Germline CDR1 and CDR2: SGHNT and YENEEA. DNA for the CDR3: TGTGCCAGCAGCTTGGGTTGGCCCAGGGCGCCTGAAGCTTTCTTT. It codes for CASSLGWPRAPEAFF.

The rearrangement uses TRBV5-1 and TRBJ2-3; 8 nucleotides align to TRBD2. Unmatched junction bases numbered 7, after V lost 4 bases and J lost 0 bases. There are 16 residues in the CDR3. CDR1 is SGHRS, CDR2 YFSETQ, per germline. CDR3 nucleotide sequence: TGCGCCAGCAGCCTCTGGACTAGCACGAGCACAGATACGCAGTATTTT. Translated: CASSLWTSTSTDTQYF.

CDR3 loop: CASSPRSGSTDTQYF. CDR3 coding DNA: TGTGCCAGCAGCCCACGTAGCGGGAGCACAGATACGCAGTATTTT. The chain is built from TRBV6-2 or TRBV6-3 and TRBJ2-3, with TRBD2 identical over 7 bases. Trimming at V came to 6 bases and at J to 0 bases, leaving 6 bases not matched to a gene. The length of the CDR3 is 15 residues. Germline loops: CDR1 MNHEY, CDR2 SVGEGT.